The 12 T cell receptor beta chains below all came from one sample that was sequenced in a study of T-cell memory formation after mild COVID-19. TCRdb called the 5' RACE reads again in MiXCR, with one record for every CDR3 protein. The sample comprises a few hundred thousand distinct CDR3 sequences, approximately 15% of which are singletons, and around 21% rests with the top ten. Sequencing was done on a sample of PBMCs or a T cell subset sorted from them (not recorded which). The receptors derive from a man between 18 and 29 years old who had mild COVID-19 (a few samples of this study predate the infection). Cell type and time point are not known.

This clonotype turned up a few times. The chain has TRBV4-3 and TRBJ2-5; unclear D gene. V shed 0 bases and J shed 5 bases, with 10 bases lying between them. CDR1 LGHNA and CDR2 YSLEER come from the germline V gene. The CDR3 runs to 14 residues. CDR3 in amino acids: CASSQEGYSETQYF. CDR3 DNA sequence: TGCGCCAGCAGCCAAGAGGGGTATTCGGAGACCCAGTACTTC.

The chain carries TRBV20-1 and TRBJ1-1, with 7 bases lining up with TRBD1. There are 13 residues in the CDR3. Trimming removed 4 bases from V and 8 bases from J; junction bases left unmatched: 10. In germline, CDR1 is DFQATT, CDR2 SNEGSKA (reference sequence). As DNA, the CDR3 is TGCAGTGCTACTCGACAGGGAAGGGTGGAAGCTTTCTTT. Amino acid sequence: CSATRQGRVEAFF.

Only a few counts were recorded for this clonotype. The rearrangement uses TRBV25-1 and TRBJ2-7, with TRBD1 matching over 9 bases. V lost 3 bases and J lost 3; bases outside the gene matches: 3. In germline, CDR1 is MGHDK, CDR2 SYGVNS. This CDR3 comprises 14 residues. The CDR3 DNA sequence: TGTGCCAGCAGTGAGCGACAGGGGGTCTACGAGCAGTACTTC. This sequence encodes CASSERQGVYEQYF.

V and J are TRBV7-2 and TRBJ2-2; D not resolved. Germline assignment: CDR1 SGHTA and CDR2 FQGNSA. Trimming left V 5 bases short and J 0 bases short, with 10 bases between. This CDR3 region has 15 residues. CDR3 residues: CASSGAGANTGELFF. CDR3 coding DNA: TGTGCCAGCAGCGGAGCAGGAGCGAACACCGGGGAGCTGTTTTTT.

The V gene is TRBV25-1, the J gene TRBJ2-5; no clear D gene. Trimming pared 6 bases from V and 5 bases from J, leaving 16 bases between. CDR1 MGHDK and CDR2 SYGVNS come from the germline V gene. CDR3 length equals 14 residues. CDR3 sequence: CASSYLVGRETQYF. The CDR3 DNA reads as TGTGCCAGCAGCTACTTGGTCGGGCGGGAGACCCAGTACTTC. The whole variable domain, filled in from reference TRBV25-1 and TRBJ2-5, reads EADIYQTPRYLVIGTGKKITLECSQTMGHDKMYWYQQDPGMELHLIHYSYGVNSTEKGDLSSESTVSRIRTEHFPLTLESARPSHTSQYLCASSYLVGRETQYFGPGTRLLVL.

The V and J genes are TRBV12-3 or TRBV12-4 and TRBJ2-7; weak D call: TRBD2 (7 bases). The CDR3 totals 14 residues. Trimming removed 8 bases from V and 1 base from J, with 15 bases in between. The DNA of the CDR3 is TGTGCCAGCGGGGAGGGGGGGCCTTCCTACGAGCAGTACTTC. Protein sequence: CASGEGGPSYEQYF.

The V and J genes are TRBV5-1 and TRBJ2-1, with D possibly being TRBD2 (5 bases). Germline CDR1 SGHRS, CDR2 YFSETQ. This CDR3 spans 14 amino acids. Trimming left V 2 bases short and J 5 bases short, with 11 bases between. The CDR3 nucleotides are TGCGCCAGCAGCTTCCCGGCCGGGAACAATGAGCAGTTCTTC. Protein sequence: CASSFPAGNNEQFF.

The sample holds one count of this clonotype. This rearrangement joins TRBV6-2 or TRBV6-3 to TRBJ2-5, with D unclear. Trimming shortened V by 0 bases and J by 2 bases, and 7 bases separated the two germline ends. The germline V gene encodes CDR1 MNHEY and CDR2 SVGEGT. CDR3 length: 14 residues. CDR3 protein: CASSYSRQQETQYF. In DNA form, the CDR3 reads TGTGCCAGCAGTTACTCGCGCCAACAAGAGACCCAGTACTTC.

This chain links TRBV5-1 with TRBJ2-7; 7 positions match TRBD1. Trimming at V came to 0 bases and at J to 2 bases, leaving 5 bases not matched to a gene. Germline V gene lookup returns CDR1 SGHRS and CDR2 YFSETQ. This CDR3 is 15 amino acids long. The CDR3: CASSLAGGETYEQYF. DNA of the CDR3: TGCGCCAGCAGCTTGGCAGGGGGAGAAACCTACGAGCAGTACTTC.

This sequence joins TRBV6-2 or TRBV6-3 and TRBJ1-1; tentatively, D is TRBD1 (5 bases). The germline V gene has CDR1 MNHEY and CDR2 SVGEGT. The ends were cut back, 2 bases at V and 5 bases at J, with 12 bases in the middle. The CDR3 has 14 amino acids. The CDR3 DNA follows: TGTGCCAGCAGTTACGGGACCCAGGGAACTGAAGCTTTCTTT. Protein sequence: CASSYGTQGTEAFF.

The chain joins TRBV4-3 to TRBJ1-2; 10 bases are shared with TRBD1. V shed 5 bases and J 6 bases; nucleotides not matched to a gene: 6. Germline V lookup: CDR1 LGHNA, CDR2 YSLEER. The CDR3 extends over 14 amino acids. The CDR3 spells CASSKGTGANGYTF. In nucleotides, the CDR3 is TGCGCCAGCAGCAAAGGGACAGGGGCGAATGGCTACACCTTC.

The chain uses TRBV6-6 and TRBJ2-1, with a tentative D call TRBD1 (6 bases). Germline CDR1 is MNHNY and CDR2 is SVGAGI (reference sequence). V dropped 8 bases and J dropped 4 bases, with 12 bases sitting between them. The CDR3 has 13 residues. As DNA, the CDR3 is TGTGCCAGCTGGCGACAGGCTTACAATGAGCAGTTCTTC. Protein sequence: CASWRQAYNEQFF.